One T cell receptor beta chain is described in this entry. Its antigen is unidentified. The data belong to a study of Ad26.COV2.S vaccination and SARS-CoV-2 variants. Study as a whole: Donor allocation was to the COV1001 Ad26.COV2.S trial arm. Intramuscularly, Ad26.COV2.S was given either once or twice, 56 days apart. Notes on the study in general: People who got the vaccine or the placebo had similar non-spike TCR breadth.

V dropped 4 bases and J dropped 5; count of bases not matched to a gene: 5. The V gene's germline CDR1 is LNHDA and CDR2 SQIVND (reference sequence). The CDR3 is 14 amino acids. Indicated treatment: some 19 received Ad26.COV2.S at low or high dose, single or two shots; roughly five received placebo; per-sample allocation not given. At day 63 after the first vaccine or placebo injection, samples were drawn. Assay: immunoSEQ multiplex PCR; the TCRdb copy retains only in-frame clones and omits some. This sample has some 450,000 clones; less than 95% occur once, and the top ten carry approximately 4.3%. The origin of this receptor is a person between 18 and 65 years old who received the Ad26.COV2.S COVID-19 vaccine or a placebo. Sequences were derived from peripheral blood, sampled in a trial of Ad26.COV2.S vaccine versus placebo. The gene calls are TRBV19 and TRBJ2-5, with TRBD2 matching over 9 bases. CDR3: CASSRAGGPETQYF. The CDR3 region has the DNA TGTGCCAGTAGTAGGGCGGGAGGGCCGGAGACCCAGTACTTC.